The 23 T cell receptor beta chains listed next were all sequenced from one sample in a study of CD8 T cells in Susac syndrome. RNA totalling about 0.45 to 1 ug underwent reverse transcription with random hexamers. MiXCR was run by TCRdb on the immunoSEQ multiplex PCR reads, yielding one entry per CDR3 protein. In the table there are approximately 120,000 distinct CDR3 sequences, approximately 96% of which are singletons. Sequences were obtained from CD4+ T cells from PBMCs. The receptors were sampled from a human donor in good health.

CDR3: CASSPGLEDSNQPQHF. The DNA of the CDR3 is TGCGCCAGCAGCCCTGGGTTAGAGGACAGCAATCAGCCCCAGCATTTT. V usage is TRBV5-1 and J usage is TRBJ1-5; D remains unclear. This CDR3 comprises 16 residues. CDR1 SGHRS and CDR2 YFSETQ come from the germline V gene. Trimming took off 4 bases at V and 1 base at J, with 15 bases between the two ends.

This clonotype was seen only a few times. The genes are TRBV6-5 and TRBJ2-3; D is perhaps TRBD2 (7 bases). The CDR3 contains 15 residues. Trimming took 5 bases from V and 0 from J, leaving 12 bases between them. Per germline, CDR1 MNHEY and CDR2 SVGAGI. The DNA of the CDR3 is TGTGCCAGCAGTCCGAGGGGGGGGAGCACAGATACGCAGTATTTT. Translated, it gives CASSPRGGSTDTQYF.

The chain joins TRBV19 to TRBJ1-4, with TRBD1 matching 9 bases. There are 15 residues in the CDR3. Germline V CDR1 and CDR2: LNHDA, SQIVND (reference sequence). The V and J ends lost 5 bases and 8 bases, in that order; junction bases with no gene match: 9. The CDR3 here is CASSPTGGAGEKLFF. The CDR3 DNA sequence: TGTGCCAGTAGTCCCACAGGGGGCGCCGGGGAAAAACTGTTTTTT.

This chain joins TRBV7-8 and TRBJ1-5, with 9 bases identical to TRBD1. This CDR3 comprises 16 residues. J gave up 7 bases and V 3 bases, and 10 bases lay outside the gene matches. Germline CDR1 SGHVS, CDR2 FQNEAQ. CDR3 amino acids: CASSLARTGDYQPQHF. In DNA, the CDR3 is TGTGCCAGCAGCTTGGCCCGGACAGGGGACTACCAGCCCCAGCATTTT.

This chain connects TRBV19 to TRBJ2-7, with 8 bases aligning to TRBD1. The germline CDR1 and CDR2 sequences are LNHDA and SQIVND (reference sequence). The CDR3 length is 15 residues. V trimming: 10 bases; J trimming: 0 bases; junction bases outside the gene matches: 11. CDR3 bases: TGTGCCACAAGGAGATGGACAGGGAGCTCCTACGAGCAGTACTTC. Translating it yields CATRRWTGSSYEQYF.

This chain connects TRBV5-4 to TRBJ2-5; unclear D gene. Germline V lookup: CDR1 SGHNT, CDR2 YYREEE (reference sequence). The V gene lost 2 bases and the J gene lost 2 bases, with 7 bases spanning the gap. The CDR3 has 13 amino acids. The CDR3 spells CASSFRLQETQYF. DNA of the CDR3: TGTGCCAGCAGCTTTCGTCTACAAGAGACCCAGTACTTC. Filled out from reference TRBV5-4 and TRBJ2-5, the complete variable domain reads ETGVTQSPTHLIKTRGQQVTLRCSSQSGHNTVSWYQQALGQGPQFIFQYYREEENGRGNFPPRFSGLQFPNYSSELNVNALELDDSALYLCASSFRLQETQYFGPGTRLLVL.

This chain uses TRBV7-9 with TRBJ2-3; 14 bases map to TRBD2. CDR1 is SEHNR, CDR2 FQNEAQ, per germline (reference sequence). The V and J ends lost 2 bases and 4 bases, in that order; junction bases with no gene match: 5. This CDR3 contains 17 residues. CDR3 bases: TGTGCCAGCAGCTTAACTCGACTAGCGGGAGGGGCAGATACGCAGTATTTT. The encoded protein is CASSLTRLAGGADTQYF.

This chain joins TRBV28 and TRBJ2-5, with D uncertain. Looked up from germline, CDR1 is MDHEN and CDR2 is SYDVKM. V was trimmed by 6 bases and J by 5 bases, leaving 28 bases between them. The CDR3 runs 18 residues. The DNA for the CDR3 is TGTGCCAGCAGCTCTTTCTCGGGCCTAGAGAGGAATAGGGAGACCCAGTACTTC. Its protein is CASSSFSGLERNRETQYF.

This rearrangement joins TRBV24-1 to TRBJ2-3, with 11 positions matching TRBD2. With 3 bases clipped from V and 1 base from J, the junction kept 5 bases outside the gene matches. The germline V gene has CDR1 KGHDR and CDR2 SFDVKD. CDR3 length: 17 residues. This CDR3 is CATSDTTSGRGTDTQYF. In DNA form, the CDR3 reads TGTGCCACCAGTGATACTACTAGCGGGAGAGGCACAGATACGCAGTATTTT.

The rearrangement joins TRBV18 to TRBJ2-7, with a possible D match to TRBD1 (6 bases). Germline V gene lookup returns CDR1 KGHSH and CDR2 LQKENI. V lost 1 base to trimming and J lost 0 bases, with 13 bases between them. The CDR3 length is 16 residues. In DNA form, the CDR3 reads TGTGCCAGCTCACCACAGAACAGGGCGCTCTCCTACGAGCAGTACTTC. It translates to CASSPQNRALSYEQYF.

This clonotype was detected only once. Here the CDR3 DNA reads TGCGCCAGCAGCCGAGGCGGGACAGGGGTAATTGATACGCAGTATTTT. Translating it yields CASSRGGTGVIDTQYF. V usage is TRBV5-1 and J usage is TRBJ2-3; 10 nucleotides agree with TRBD1. The CDR3 extends over 16 amino acids. Germline V gives CDR1 SGHRS, CDR2 YFSETQ. J gave up 6 bases and V 4 bases, and 11 bases lay outside the gene matches.

This clonotype was picked up one time. V usage is TRBV5-5 and J usage is TRBJ2-2; 9 positions agree with TRBD1. Germline CDR1 is SGHKS and CDR2 is YYEKEE (reference sequence). The CDR3 spans 14 residues. The trim removed 4 bases at V and 6 bases at J, leaving 4 bases unmatched. CDR3 sequence reads: CASSKQGAAGELFF. DNA for the CDR3: TGTGCCAGCAGCAAACAGGGGGCGGCCGGGGAGCTGTTTTTT.

The rearrangement uses TRBV19 and TRBJ2-3, with TRBD2 matching 8 bases. Germline V gene lookup returns CDR1 LNHDA and CDR2 SQIVND (reference sequence). V lost 3 bases and J lost 3; bases outside the gene matches: 14. The CDR3 spans 18 residues. The CDR3 sequence is CASSIDRGGGRMTDTQYF. The CDR3, as DNA: TGTGCCAGTAGTATCGACCGGGGGGGCGGGAGAATGACAGATACGCAGTATTTT.

The V and J genes are TRBV29-1 and TRBJ1-4; a weak D match, TRBD1 (5 bases). This CDR3 spans 13 amino acids. Germline lookup yields CDR1 SQVTM and CDR2 ANQGSEA. V lost 7 bases to trimming and J lost 4 bases, with 13 bases between them. The CDR3 here is CSGSAGSNEKLFF. CDR3 sequence (DNA): TGCAGCGGATCCGCAGGGAGTAATGAAAAACTGTTTTTT.

V is TRBV30 and J is TRBJ2-5; no clear D. In germline, CDR1 is GTSNPN, CDR2 SVGIG (reference sequence). Between the trimmed V and J ends, which lost 3 bases and 4 bases, there was a span of 9 bases. The CDR3 extends over 12 amino acids. The chain's CDR3 is CAWSLWAETQYF. The CDR3 DNA reads as TGTGCCTGGAGCCTCTGGGCAGAGACCCAGTACTTC.

This chain joins TRBV6-5 and TRBJ2-7; 9 bases line up with TRBD2. Losses at the gene ends were 8 bases for V and 6 bases for J; bases not matched to a gene: 8. Germline assignment: CDR1 MNHEY and CDR2 SVGAGI. The CDR3 length is 13 residues. The DNA of the CDR3 is TGTGCCAGCCAAATAGCGGGAGCTCTCGAGCAGTACTTC. Translation: CASQIAGALEQYF.

J is TRBJ2-7 and V is TRBV4-1; D possibly corresponds to TRBD1 (5 bases). The CDR3 totals 14 residues. V shed 0 bases and J shed 7 bases, with 13 bases lying between them. Germline V gene data show CDR1 as MGHRA and CDR2 as YSYEKL. CDR3 region: CASSQDGAGPEQYF. The CDR3 DNA sequence: TGCGCCAGCAGCCAAGATGGCGCAGGGCCTGAGCAGTACTTC.

The V and J genes are TRBV5-1 and TRBJ2-2, with no clear D. The CDR3 covers 15 residues. CDR1 SGHRS and CDR2 YFSETQ come from the germline V gene. Trimming removed 5 bases from V and 0 bases from J, with 11 bases in between. CDR3 region: CASSPSSSNTGELFF. DNA for the CDR3: TGCGCCAGCAGTCCCTCCTCTTCGAACACCGGGGAGCTGTTTTTT.

This chain links TRBV20-1 with TRBJ2-3, with D tentatively TRBD2 (5 bases). Germline lookup yields CDR1 DFQATT and CDR2 SNEGSKA (reference sequence). V gave up 4 bases and J gave up 5 bases, with 19 bases separating them. CDR3 length equals 15 residues. Here the CDR3 reads CSATLTPGKEDTQYF. The DNA for the CDR3 is TGCAGTGCTACCCTTACACCGGGGAAAGAAGATACGCAGTATTTT.

This clonotype showed up just once. The chain has TRBV10-2 and TRBJ2-3, with a possible D match to TRBD2 (6 bases). The length of the CDR3 is 15 residues. Germline V CDR1 and CDR2: WSHSY, SAAADI. V was shortened by 5 bases and J by 0 bases, with 12 bases between the two germline ends. The CDR3 nucleotides read TGCGCCAGCAGTCCCGAGGGGACTAGCACAGATACGCAGTATTTT. Protein product: CASSPEGTSTDTQYF.

This chain connects TRBV6-5 to TRBJ2-7; no clear D. Trimming took off 4 bases at V and 0 bases at J, with 7 bases between the two ends. This CDR3 has 13 residues. Germline lookup yields CDR1 MNHEY and CDR2 SVGAGI. In nucleotides, the CDR3 is TGTGCCAGCAGTTTAGATTTCTCCTACGAGCAGTACTTC. Encoded protein: CASSLDFSYEQYF.

J is TRBJ2-7 and V is TRBV2; no firm D call. CDR1 SNHLY and CDR2 FYNNEI come from the germline V gene. The CDR3 runs to 15 residues. V was clipped by 11 bases and J by 3 bases, with 23 bases between them. This CDR3 reads CASLYATLLIYEQYF. The CDR3, as DNA: TGTGCCTCACTTTATGCGACTCTCCTAATCTACGAGCAGTACTTC.

V and J are TRBV7-9 and TRBJ1-5; 8 nucleotides match TRBD1. The trim removed 5 bases at V and 6 bases at J, leaving 6 bases unmatched. Germline V gives CDR1 SEHNR, CDR2 FQNEAQ (reference sequence). CDR3 length equals 14 residues. In DNA, the CDR3 is TGTGCCAGCAGCCCGGACAGGGCGTCTCAGCCCCAGCATTTT. Amino acid sequence: CASSPDRASQPQHF.